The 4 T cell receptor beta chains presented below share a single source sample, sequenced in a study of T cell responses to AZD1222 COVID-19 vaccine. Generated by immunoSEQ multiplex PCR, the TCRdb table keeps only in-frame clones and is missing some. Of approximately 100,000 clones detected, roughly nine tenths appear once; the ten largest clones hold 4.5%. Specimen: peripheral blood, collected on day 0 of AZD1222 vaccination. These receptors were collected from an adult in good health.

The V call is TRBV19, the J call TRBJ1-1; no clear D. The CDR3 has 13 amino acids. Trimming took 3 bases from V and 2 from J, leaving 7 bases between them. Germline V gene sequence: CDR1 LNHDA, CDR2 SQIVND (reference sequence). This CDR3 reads CASSIQKNTEAFF. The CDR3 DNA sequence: TGTGCCAGTAGTATCCAAAAAAACACTGAAGCTTTCTTT.

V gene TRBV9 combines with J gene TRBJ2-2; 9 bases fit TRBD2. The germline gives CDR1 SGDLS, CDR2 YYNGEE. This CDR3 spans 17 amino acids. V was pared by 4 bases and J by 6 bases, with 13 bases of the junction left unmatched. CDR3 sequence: CASSPKAGGSPAGELFF. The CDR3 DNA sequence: TGTGCCAGCAGCCCCAAAGCGGGGGGTTCCCCCGCCGGGGAGCTGTTTTTT.

CDR3 amino acids: CASSLEARGGYTF. CDR3 bases: TGTGCCAGCAGCTTAGAGGCCCGGGGTGGCTACACCTTC. The rearrangement joins TRBV7-2 to TRBJ1-2; D ambiguous. Trimming took off 1 base at V and 7 bases at J, with 10 bases between the two ends. The CDR3 is 13 amino acids. CDR1 is SGHTA, CDR2 FQGNSA, per germline.

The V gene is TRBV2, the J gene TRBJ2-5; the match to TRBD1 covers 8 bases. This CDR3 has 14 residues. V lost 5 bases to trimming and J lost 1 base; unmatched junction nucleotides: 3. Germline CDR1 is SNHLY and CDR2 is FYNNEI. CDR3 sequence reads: CASSNDRGQETQYF. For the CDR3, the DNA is TGTGCCAGCAGTAACGACAGGGGCCAAGAGACCCAGTACTTC.